These T cell receptor beta chains were read from a single sample in a study of CD8+CD57+ T cells in acquired aplastic anemia. TCRdb re-called the reads through MiXCR, storing one row per CDR3 protein. The table includes 180,000 or so distinct CDR3 sequences, roughly half detected once. Input material: sorted CD4+, CD8+, or CD8+CD57+ T cells (not recorded which) from PBMCs. These receptors originate from a human donor with aplastic anemia. Each CDR3 is given with its conserved first and last residue. Fields, in order: clone size, J gene, D gene, V gene, CDR3 DNA, CDR3 protein. The D gene is left open where the match is weak. Expanded clones are given a class, and other clones once, few, many or no size at all.

abundance: -
j_gene: TRBJ2-7
d_gene: -
v_gene: TRBV2
CDR3nt: TGTGCCAGCTCCACCCAGGGCTCCTACGAGCAGTACTTC
CDR3aa: CASSTQGSYEQYF

abundance: -
j_gene: TRBJ1-4
d_gene: TRBD1
v_gene: TRBV10-3
CDR3nt: TGTGCCATCAGTGAGTTGACAGGGGGGCAGGAAAAACTGTTTTTT
CDR3aa: CAISELTGGQEKLFF

abundance: -
j_gene: TRBJ2-6
d_gene: -
v_gene: TRBV20-1
CDR3nt: TGCAGTGCTAGACCGCCGGGCTCTGGGGCCAACGTCCTGACTTTC
CDR3aa: CSARPPGSGANVLTF

abundance: few
j_gene: TRBJ2-7
d_gene: TRBD1
v_gene: TRBV24-1
CDR3nt: TGTGCCACGGGACAGGGCTACGAGCAGTACTTC
CDR3aa: CATGQGYEQYF

abundance: many
j_gene: TRBJ2-3
d_gene: TRBD2
v_gene: TRBV7-3
CDR3nt: TGTGCCAGCAGCTTAATGGGATTAGCGGGGGGCGGACATACGCAGTATTTT
CDR3aa: CASSLMGLAGGGHTQYF

abundance: few
j_gene: TRBJ1-1
d_gene: -
v_gene: TRBV25-1
CDR3nt: TGTGCCAGCAGTCCGTTCGGAAACCTAATCCAGAACACTGAAGCTTTCTTT
CDR3aa: CASSPFGNLIQNTEAFF

abundance: -
j_gene: TRBJ1-3
d_gene: -
v_gene: TRBV5-1
CDR3nt: TGCGCCAGCAGCTCACAGGTCTCTGGGGCAGCTGCCTCTGGAAACACCATATATTTT
CDR3aa: CASSSQVSGAAASGNTIYF

abundance: many
j_gene: TRBJ2-7
d_gene: TRBD1
v_gene: TRBV7-9
CDR3nt: TGTGCCAGCAGCCCACGACAGGGCTCCTACGAGCAGTACTTC
CDR3aa: CASSPRQGSYEQYF

abundance: many
j_gene: TRBJ2-7
d_gene: TRBD2
v_gene: TRBV4-1
CDR3nt: TGCGCCAGCAGCCTCGAGGGGGGGGGACTAGGAGAGCAGTACTTC
CDR3aa: CASSLEGGGLGEQYF

abundance: few
j_gene: TRBJ2-5
d_gene: -
v_gene: TRBV7-9
CDR3nt: TGTGCCAGCACGTCAGGGTCCTTACAAGAGACCCAGTACTTC
CDR3aa: CASTSGSLQETQYF

abundance: many
j_gene: TRBJ2-2
d_gene: -
v_gene: TRBV19
CDR3nt: TGTGCCAGTAGTCACCGGGACGCCCGGGGCGGGGAGCTGTTTTTT
CDR3aa: CASSHRDARGGELFF

abundance: -
j_gene: TRBJ2-3
d_gene: TRBD2
v_gene: TRBV19
CDR3nt: TGTGCCAGTACCAAATTGACCGGGACTAGCGGCACAGATACGCAGTATTTT
CDR3aa: CASTKLTGTSGTDTQYF

abundance: many
j_gene: TRBJ2-7
d_gene: TRBD2
v_gene: TRBV19
CDR3nt: TGTGCCAGTAGTCCCTTTTCGACTAGCGGGAGCTACGAGCAGTACTTC
CDR3aa: CASSPFSTSGSYEQYF

abundance: -
j_gene: TRBJ1-6
d_gene: -
v_gene: TRBV20-1
CDR3nt: TGCAGTGCTAGGATGGGCCAGGGAGATAGGTCACCCCTCCACTTT
CDR3aa: CSARMGQGDRSPLHF

abundance: many
j_gene: TRBJ2-3
d_gene: TRBD1
v_gene: TRBV11-2
CDR3nt: TGTGCCAGCAGCTTAGACCTATTGGGGGACAGCTTCACAGATACGCAGTATTTT
CDR3aa: CASSLDLLGDSFTDTQYF

abundance: many
j_gene: TRBJ2-5
d_gene: -
v_gene: TRBV20-1
CDR3nt: TGCAGTGCCCAAATCATGACGGCACAAGAGACCCAGTACTTC
CDR3aa: CSAQIMTAQETQYF

abundance: -
j_gene: TRBJ1-1
d_gene: TRBD1
v_gene: TRBV20-1
CDR3nt: TGCAGTGCTAGAGGGACAGGGTGGGGCACTGAAGCTTTCTTT
CDR3aa: CSARGTGWGTEAFF